The 21 T cell receptor beta chains below come from one sample, sequenced in a study of identical twins. TCRdb re-derived calls from the 5' RACE reads in MiXCR, one entry per CDR3 protein. The sample holds under 800,000 distinct CDR3 sequences, over 20% seen once. These data were likewise used in another study, on T cells expressing NK-cell markers.

The sequenced sample consisted of PBMCs. The source of these receptors is a woman between 18 and 29 years old in good health.

This clonotype was detected many times. This rearrangement joins TRBV20-1 to TRBJ1-2; the match to TRBD1 covers 9 bases. Per germline, CDR1 DFQATT and CDR2 SNEGSKA (reference sequence). This CDR3 contains 12 residues. Trimming cost V 8 bases and J 8 bases; bases outside gene matches: 9. The CDR3 DNA follows: TGCAGTTCCCGGGACAGGGTTAGCGGCTACACCTTC. It yields the protein CSSRDRVSGYTF.

In this sample, this clonotype turned up a few times. V usage is TRBV29-1 and J usage is TRBJ2-5; D is perhaps TRBD1 (5 bases). Trimming pared 0 bases from V and 2 bases from J, leaving 10 bases between. CDR1 SQVTM and CDR2 ANQGSEA come from the germline V gene. This CDR3 comprises 14 residues. The CDR3 protein is CSVEENRRQETQYF. CDR3 in DNA: TGCAGCGTTGAAGAAAACAGGCGACAAGAGACCCAGTACTTC.

The chain recombines TRBV9 with TRBJ2-6; D remains unclear. The CDR3 totals 16 residues. V was cut by 3 bases and J by 0 bases, with 10 bases left in between. Germline V gene sequence: CDR1 SGDLS, CDR2 YYNGEE. CDR3 sequence reads: CASSATQVSGANVLTF. CDR3 nucleotides: TGTGCCAGCAGCGCCACCCAGGTCTCTGGGGCCAACGTCCTGACTTTC.

V gene TRBV9 combines with J gene TRBJ1-2; D is possibly TRBD1 (5 bases). V lost 2 bases, J lost 1 base, and 12 bases lay in between. From germline, CDR1 is SGDLS and CDR2 YYNGEE. The CDR3 extends over 15 amino acids. The CDR3 region has the DNA TGTGCCAGCAGCGTCGCAGGGACGGTTAACTATGGCTACACCTTC. Amino acids: CASSVAGTVNYGYTF.

This clonotype was seen ten or more times. The V call is TRBV7-9, the J call TRBJ1-2; D is ambiguous. V was cut by 5 bases and J by 4 bases, with 11 bases left in between. Germline V gene data show CDR1 as SEHNR and CDR2 as FQNEAQ (reference sequence). The CDR3 runs 13 residues. The CDR3 is CASSPDDFYGYTF. In DNA form, the CDR3 reads TGTGCCAGCAGCCCGGATGACTTCTATGGCTACACCTTC.

This rearrangement joins TRBV29-1 to TRBJ1-2; no definite D call. The length of the CDR3 is 11 residues. V was cut by 8 bases and J by 6 bases, with 13 bases left in between. Germline assignment: CDR1 SQVTM and CDR2 ANQGSEA. CDR3 sequence: CSSHSGDGYTF. Written as DNA, the CDR3 is TGCAGCTCGCACAGTGGCGATGGCTACACCTTC.

This clonotype showed up many times. The rearrangement uses TRBV10-3 and TRBJ2-5; a weak D match, TRBD2 (6 bases). Trimming left V 8 bases short and J 2 bases short, with 12 bases between. The germline CDR1 and CDR2 sequences are ENHRY and SYGVKD. The CDR3 is made up of 13 amino acids. The CDR3 spells CAISGGLQETQYF. In nucleotides, the CDR3 is TGTGCCATCTCTGGCGGACTACAAGAGACCCAGTACTTC.

J is TRBJ2-1 and V is TRBV3-1; D may be TRBD1 or TRBD2 (6 bases each). Germline V gene data show CDR1 as LGHDT and CDR2 as YNNKEL (reference sequence). The V end was cut by 1 base, the J end by 7 bases, with 17 bases between. The CDR3 is 16 residues long. The CDR3 region has the DNA TGTGCCAGCAGCCAAGGTCGGGGCCGGGGGCCAAATGAGCAGTTCTTC. This encodes CASSQGRGRGPNEQFF.

The chain joins TRBV12-3 or TRBV12-4 to TRBJ2-3; 7 nucleotides align to TRBD2. This CDR3 contains 15 residues. J lost 2 bases, V lost 2 bases, and 4 bases had no gene match. CDR3 bases: TGTGCCAGCAGTTTAAAAGCGGGAAACACAGATACGCAGTATTTT. The encoded protein is CASSLKAGNTDTQYF.

V and J are TRBV7-9 and TRBJ2-1; D gene ambiguous. V lost 2 bases and J lost 6, with 14 bases in between. Germline V gene sequence: CDR1 SEHNR, CDR2 FQNEAQ (reference sequence). This CDR3 spans 15 amino acids. In DNA form, the CDR3 reads TGTGCCAGCAGCTTATCCCAAGGCATATTCAATGAGCAGTTCTTC. Protein product: CASSLSQGIFNEQFF.

Only a few counts were recorded for this clonotype. J is TRBJ2-3 and V is TRBV10-1; D might be TRBD1 (5 bases). The CDR3 loop spans 16 amino acids. The V gene's germline CDR1 is WNHNN and CDR2 SYGVQD (reference sequence). The V end lost 3 bases, the J end lost 1 base, and 14 bases lay between the germline ends. The CDR3 region has the DNA TGCGCCAGCAGTGAAGGGGCCACGCACCGCACAGATACGCAGTATTTT. Translating gives CASSEGATHRTDTQYF.

The chain joins TRBV27 to TRBJ2-3; the D gene is possibly TRBD2 (7 bases). CDR1 is MNHEY, CDR2 SMNVEV, per germline (reference sequence). The CDR3 loop spans 17 amino acids. V lost 1 base and J lost 2, with 16 bases in between. DNA of the CDR3: TGTGCCAGCAGTTTATGGGGGGGCGGGCTTAACACAGATACGCAGTATTTT. Encoded protein: CASSLWGGGLNTDTQYF.

This clonotype was observed many times. The J gene is TRBJ2-3, the V gene TRBV7-2, with D unresolved. Germline lookup yields CDR1 SGHTA and CDR2 FQGNSA. The CDR3 is made up of 13 amino acids. Trimming left V 5 bases short and J 9 bases short, with 15 bases between. The CDR3 reads CASSVAILETQYF. DNA for the CDR3: TGTGCCAGCAGCGTGGCCATCTTGGAGACGCAGTATTTT.

The V call is TRBV5-1, the J call TRBJ2-7; D not resolved. V lost 5 bases to trimming and J lost 2 bases, with 17 bases between them. The germline V gene has CDR1 SGHRS and CDR2 YFSETQ. The CDR3 contains 15 residues. CDR3 region: CASSLMTTLTYEQYF. The CDR3 DNA sequence: TGCGCCAGCAGTTTGATGACCACGTTGACCTACGAGCAGTACTTC.

CDR3: CARIHTDTQYF. In DNA, the CDR3 is TGTGCCAGAATCCACACAGATACGCAGTATTTT. This rearrangement joins TRBV5-3 to TRBJ2-3; D is unclear. TRBV5-3 is annotated as an ORF whose role is uncertain. V lost 6 bases and J lost 2, with 4 bases in between. The CDR3 sequence is 11 residues long.

This clonotype occurred a few times. This chain connects TRBV5-6 to TRBJ1-1; tentative D call: TRBD1 (5 bases). This CDR3 spans 16 amino acids. Germline-derived CDR1 and CDR2 are SGHDT and YYEEEE. V shed 0 bases and J shed 0 bases, with 12 bases lying between them. Here the CDR3 reads CASSLVSRVLNTEAFF. The CDR3 bases are TGTGCCAGCAGCTTGGTGTCCAGGGTTTTGAACACTGAAGCTTTCTTT.

This clonotype was observed a handful of times. This chain joins TRBV6-2 or TRBV6-3 and TRBJ2-7, with D perhaps TRBD2 (6 bases). The CDR3 has 17 residues. V was trimmed by 3 bases and J by 2 bases, leaving 20 bases between them. The germline V gene encodes CDR1 MNHEY and CDR2 SVGEGT. The CDR3: CASSYSARRGTTYEQYF. The CDR3 region has the DNA TGTGCCAGCAGTTATTCCGCCCGACGGGGGACGACCTACGAGCAGTACTTC.

The rearrangement joins TRBV12-3 or TRBV12-4 to TRBJ1-1, with D possibly being TRBD1 (6 bases). Trimming left V 8 bases short and J 4 bases short, with 20 bases between. CDR3 length: 15 amino acids. CDR3 bases: TGTGCCAGCTGTGGGGGCACCACGGGCAGCACTGAAGCTTTCTTT. Translation: CASCGGTTGSTEAFF.

The chain couples TRBV11-2 to TRBJ2-5; 8 nucleotides align to TRBD2. The CDR3 has 15 amino acids. With 1 base clipped from V and 2 bases from J, the junction kept 3 bases outside the gene matches. The V gene's germline CDR1 is SGHAT and CDR2 FQNNGV. The CDR3 spells CASSLVLAAQETQYF. DNA of the CDR3: TGTGCCAGCAGCTTAGTACTAGCGGCACAAGAGACCCAGTACTTC.

In this sample, this clonotype turned up many times. The gene calls are TRBV6-5 and TRBJ1-1; D possibly corresponds to TRBD1 (5 bases). CDR3 length: 12 residues. Trimming took 2 bases from V and 7 from J, leaving 8 bases between them. Germline V lookup: CDR1 MNHEY, CDR2 SVGAGI. This CDR3 is CASSYEGIEAFF. The CDR3 DNA follows: TGTGCCAGCAGTTACGAGGGGATTGAAGCTTTCTTT.

Many counts were recorded for this clonotype. The V and J genes are TRBV12-3 or TRBV12-4 and TRBJ1-4, with 8 bases that match TRBD1. The length of the CDR3 is 13 residues. J gave up 8 bases and V 6 bases, and 5 bases lay outside the gene matches. CDR3 nucleotides: TGTGCCAGCAGCATCGGACAGGGAGAAAAACTGTTTTTT. As protein: CASSIGQGEKLFF.